This TCR beta chain was captured by sequencing in a study of cytomegalovirus exposure and HLA in healthy donors. This clone has a single count. With V trimmed by 5 bases and J by 5 bases, 2 bases remained unmatched. The germline V gene has CDR1 SNHLY and CDR2 FYNNEI. The CDR3 loop spans 13 amino acids. 60 Vbeta and 13 Jbeta primers were used in PCR. Assay: immunoSEQ multiplex PCR; the TCRdb copy retains only in-frame clones and omits some. Of 150,000 to 200,000 clones listed, roughly 70% were seen once; the top ten hold 8% to 13%. The sequencing input was PBMCs. The V call is TRBV2, the J call TRBJ1-5; 8 positions agree with TRBD1. The source of this sequence is a young man in good health and CMV-seropositive. As DNA, the CDR3 is TGTGCCAGCAGTACAGGGGGTGATCAGCCCCAGCATTTT. This gives the protein CASSTGGDQPQHF.